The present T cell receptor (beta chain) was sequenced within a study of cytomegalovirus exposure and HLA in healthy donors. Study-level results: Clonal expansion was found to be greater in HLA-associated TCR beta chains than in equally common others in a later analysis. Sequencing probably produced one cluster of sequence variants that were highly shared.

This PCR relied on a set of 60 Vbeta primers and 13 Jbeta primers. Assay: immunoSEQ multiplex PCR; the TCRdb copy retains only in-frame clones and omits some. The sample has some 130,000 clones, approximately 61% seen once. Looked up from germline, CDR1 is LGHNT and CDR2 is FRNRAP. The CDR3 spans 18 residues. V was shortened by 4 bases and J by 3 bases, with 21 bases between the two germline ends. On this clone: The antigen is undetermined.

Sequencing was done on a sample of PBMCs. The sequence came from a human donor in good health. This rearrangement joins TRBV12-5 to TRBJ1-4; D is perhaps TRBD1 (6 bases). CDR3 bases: TGTGCTAGTGGTTCTTTCACGACAGGTCTTGCGGCTAATGAAAAACTGTTTTTT. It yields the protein CASGSFTTGLAANEKLFF.